The rows below give T cell receptor beta chains drawn from one sample of a study of Graves' ophthalmopathy and Graves' hyperthyroidism. TCRdb re-called the multiplex PCR reads with MiXCR, one entry per CDR3 protein. The data hold about 740,000 distinct CDR3 sequences, with 40% observed a single time. Sequenced: peripheral blood. Receptors were obtained from an adult man with Graves' ophthalmopathy. Each CDR3 is given with its conserved first and last residue. A D gene is named only where the DNA matches it firmly. The size entry is marked missing in some rows and otherwise reads once, few, many or a size class.

>TRBJ2-7|.|TRBD2|TRBV2
CASSLEGASGRDEQYF
TGTGCCAGCAGTTTAGAAGGTGCTAGCGGGAGGGACGAGCAGTACTTC
>TRBJ2-2|.|.|TRBV20-1
CSARDHRAGELFF
TGCAGTGCTAGAGATCACAGGGCCGGGGAGCTGTTTTTT
>TRBJ2-7|few|TRBD1|TRBV6-6
CASSYLNRGPHEQYF
TGTGCCAGCAGTTACTTGAACAGGGGGCCCCACGAGCAGTACTTC
>TRBJ2-5|.|.|TRBV7-9
CASSEWGKQETQYF
TGTGCCAGCAGTGAATGGGGAAAACAAGAGACCCAGTACTTC
>TRBJ2-5|.|TRBD2|TRBV2
CASKGLAQETQYF
TGTGCCAGCAAGGGACTAGCGCAAGAGACCCAGTACTTC
>TRBJ1-1|.|.|TRBV3-1
CASSQTAEGTEAFF
TGTGCCAGCAGTCAGACCGCGGAGGGCACTGAAGCTTTCTTT
>TRBJ1-1|.|.|TRBV10-3
CAIRAGDAGEAFF
TGTGCCATCAGGGCCGGGGATGCGGGTGAAGCTTTCTTT
>TRBJ1-2|many|.|TRBV29-1
CSVSTHKGYGYTF
TGCAGCGTTTCTACCCATAAGGGCTATGGCTACACCTTC
>TRBJ2-7|.|.|TRBV11-2
CASSSRIGEFYEQYF
TGTGCCAGCAGCTCTCGGATAGGGGAGTTCTACGAGCAGTACTTC
>TRBJ2-5|many|TRBD1|TRBV10-3
CAIGTGGSFGETQYF
TGTGCCATCGGGACAGGGGGATCGTTTGGGGAGACCCAGTACTTC
>TRBJ2-7|many|TRBD1|TRBV7-9
CASTRTGDYEQYF
TGTGCCAGCACCCGGACAGGGGACTACGAGCAGTACTTC
>TRBJ2-2|.|TRBD1|TRBV10-3
CASRRQGRGTGELFF
TGTGCCAGCAGACGACAGGGGAGAGGCACCGGGGAGCTGTTTTTT
>TRBJ2-2|.|.|TRBV25-1
CASSRSSLIAGELFF
TGTGCCAGCAGTAGATCTAGCTTAATAGCCGGGGAGCTGTTTTTT
>TRBJ2-7|many|.|TRBV29-1
CSVEEGDRGAGEQYF
TGCAGCGTTGAAGAGGGTGACAGAGGGGCTGGCGAGCAGTACTTC
>TRBJ1-4|few|.|TRBV10-3
CAISPVGTLEKLFF
TGTGCCATCAGCCCCGTCGGGACACTTGAAAAACTGTTTTTT
>TRBJ2-7|.|.|TRBV25-1
CASSRQITLEQYF
TGTGCCAGCTCGAGACAGATTACGCTCGAGCAGTACTTC
>TRBJ2-2|many|.|TRBV7-9
CASSFTENTGELFF
TGTGCCAGCAGCTTTACAGAAAACACCGGGGAGCTGTTTTTT
>TRBJ2-3|.|.|TRBV10-3
CAISEVGSGDTDTQYF
TGTGCCATCAGTGAGGTCGGGTCGGGAGACACAGATACGCAGTATTTT
>TRBJ2-5|many|TRBD1|TRBV10-3
CAISIGNRGKETQYF
TGTGCCATCAGTATAGGGAACAGGGGGAAAGAGACCCAGTACTTC
>TRBJ2-5|few|.|TRBV29-1
CSVETGYQETQYF
TGCAGCGTTGAGACGGGATACCAAGAGACCCAGTACTTC
>TRBJ1-5|.|.|TRBV24-1
CASSEGQPNQPQHF
TGTGCCAGCAGTGAAGGGCAGCCCAATCAGCCCCAGCATTTT
>TRBJ2-7|.|.|TRBV24-1
CASGGRNSYEQYF
TGTGCCAGCGGAGGTCGAAATTCCTACGAGCAGTACTTC
>TRBJ1-5|.|TRBD1|TRBV19
CATRDRGFYQPQHF
TGTGCCACCCGGGACAGGGGGTTTTATCAGCCCCAGCATTTT
>TRBJ2-7|few|.|TRBV6-1
CASSHPAHEQYF
TGTGCCAGCAGCCACCCGGCCCACGAGCAGTACTTC
>TRBJ2-6|many|TRBD1|TRBV5-1
CASSLGGTGGANVLTF
TGCGCCAGCAGCTTGGGAGGGACAGGGGGGGCCAACGTCCTGACTTTC
>TRBJ2-7|.|.|TRBV9
CASSQAWQGSSYEQYF
TGCGCCAGCAGCCAAGCTTGGCAGGGAAGCTCCTACGAGCAGTACTTC
>TRBJ2-5|.|TRBD2|TRBV7-2
CASSFWTSGGQETQYF
TGTGCCAGCAGCTTTTGGACTAGCGGGGGACAAGAGACCCAGTACTTC
>TRBJ2-5|.|.|TRBV7-2
CASSVRGREAQYF
TGTGCCAGCAGCGTCCGGGGGCGAGAGGCCCAGTACTTC
>TRBJ1-2|few|.|TRBV11-2
CASSLDHREGGYTF
TGTGCCAGCAGCTTAGATCACAGGGAGGGAGGCTACACCTTC
>TRBJ1-2|few|.|TRBV20-1
CSPTMDYGYTF
TGCAGTCCGACGATGGACTATGGCTACACCTTC
>TRBJ2-5|.|.|TRBV7-9
CASTPLGTNVETQYF
TGTGCCAGCACCCCGTTAGGGACCAACGTGGAGACCCAGTACTTC
>TRBJ2-7|.|.|TRBV29-1
CSLYVGMVYEQYF
TGCAGCTTATATGTTGGTATGGTATACGAGCAGTACTTC
>TRBJ2-7|.|TRBD1|TRBV19
CASSVRTGSPYEQYF
TGTGCCAGTAGCGTCCGGACAGGGAGCCCCTACGAGCAGTACTTC
>TRBJ2-2|many|.|TRBV29-1
CSVELNTGELFF
TGCAGCGTTGAGTTGAACACCGGGGAGCTGTTTTTT
>TRBJ2-2|.|.|TRBV11-2
CASSFSRTGELFF
TGTGCCAGCAGCTTTTCGCGGACCGGGGAGCTGTTTTTT
>TRBJ2-7|many|.|TRBV12-3/TRBV12-4
CASSVGGTGGEQYF
TGTGCCAGCAGTGTAGGGGGAACAGGTGGCGAGCAGTACTTC
>TRBJ2-5|.|.|TRBV7-9
CASSLAQGRQETQYF
TGTGCCAGCAGCTTAGCTCAGGGGAGGCAAGAGACCCAGTACTTC
>TRBJ1-4|few|.|TRBV29-1
CSVDRRTGEKLFF
TGCAGCGTAGATCGACGGACCGGGGAAAAACTGTTTTTT
>TRBJ1-2|many|.|TRBV5-1
CASSRTEQYGYTF
TGCGCCAGCAGCCGGACAGAACAATATGGCTACACCTTC
>TRBJ1-1|many|.|TRBV20-1
CSARLTGNTEAFF
TGCAGTGCAAGGCTAACAGGGAACACTGAAGCTTTCTTT
>TRBJ1-1|.|TRBD1|TRBV20-1
CSARRPGQANTEAFF
TGCAGTGCTAGACGCCCGGGACAGGCTAACACTGAAGCTTTCTTT
>TRBJ1-1|many|.|TRBV29-1
CSVETDGDTEAFF
TGCAGCGTCGAGACCGATGGAGACACTGAAGCTTTCTTT
>TRBJ2-7|few|TRBD1|TRBV2
CASSQDRAHEQYF
TGTGCCAGCAGTCAGGACAGGGCCCACGAGCAGTACTTC
>TRBJ1-3|many|TRBD1|TRBV10-3
CAISGTGDGNTIYF
TGTGCCATCAGTGGGACAGGGGACGGAAACACCATATATTTT